This T cell receptor (beta chain) was captured in a study of blood T cell repertoires in COVID-19. Study-wide context: COVID-19 samples collected from the United States, Italy and Spain covered acute and convalescent phases.

Original methodology: By means of reference gene primer amplification, nucleated cell counts were estimated. Produced via immunoSEQ multiplex PCR; TCRdb's table is partial and in-frame only. The DNA was the basis for D and trimming; V, J and clone size are from that table. The repertoire has about 200,000 clones, about 88% of them found once; the top ten carry around 4.9%. Trimming pared 0 bases from V and 1 base from J, leaving 6 bases between. Germline V gene lookup returns CDR1 SGHTA and CDR2 FQGTGA. This CDR3 has 14 residues. J is TRBJ1-1 and V is TRBV7-3; D gene ambiguous. Sequenced input: peripheral blood. This TCR was recovered from a woman aged 80 or older with acute or convalescent COVID-19. The CDR3 here is CASSLTPGNTEAFF. Written as DNA, the CDR3 is TGTGCCAGCAGCTTAACCCCGGGGAACACTGAAGCTTTCTTT.